The clone carrying this TCR beta chain was seen more than once but under ten times. Per sample, at least 6 micrograms of total RNA were extracted. This sample stems from a study of blood T cells in healthy people across ages. Primed by a sample-barcoded 5' primer and a J-beta primer mix, a second PCR proceeded for about 6 to 11 cycles. Every cDNA was tagged by a template-switch adaptor with 12 random nucleotides. One entry per CDR3 protein, called by TCRdb with MiXCR from the 5' RACE reads. The sample lists some 760,000 distinct CDR3 sequences, approximately 25% occurring once. The CDR3 consists of 15 residues. Germline trimming cut 7 bases from V and 0 bases from J; bases unmatched to any gene: 7. These same data were also listed under a study on T cells of mothers and their children. That work contributes: Sequencing returned over 8.5 million TCR beta CDR3 reads per mother and 3 million to 3.5 million per child.

This clonotype was sampled from a boy aged 5-17 years in good health. Sequencing used blood. The genes are TRBV12-3 or TRBV12-4 and TRBJ2-3, with TRBD2 identical over 7 bases. CDR3 amino acids: CASTPGGPSTDTQYF. The CDR3 DNA is TGTGCCAGCACCCCGGGGGGACCTAGCACAGATACGCAGTATTTT.